The text below deals with one TCR beta chain. This sample was taken from a study of somatic mutations in cytotoxic T cells in rheumatoid arthritis. Positively selected by magnetic beads, CD4+ and CD8+ cells were purity-checked by flow cytometry. Only in-frame clones appear in the TCRdb table, and some are missing; sequencing was by immunoSEQ multiplex PCR. This sample yields roughly 10,000 clones, of which 70% to 90% are seen a single time; around 10% belongs to the top ten. The CDR3 is 19 residues long. V gene TRBV21-1 combines with J gene TRBJ2-7; the tabulated D call, TRBD2, remains unverified against the DNA. TRBV21-1 is annotated as a pseudogene. Sequencing was performed on CD8+ T cells sorted from blood. The source is an adult with rheumatoid arthritis. The CDR3 protein is CASSKEGRACNDGTGEQYF. CDR3 DNA: TGTGCCAGCAGCAAAGAGGGTAGAGCTTGTAATGATGGTACGGGGGAGCAGTACTTC.